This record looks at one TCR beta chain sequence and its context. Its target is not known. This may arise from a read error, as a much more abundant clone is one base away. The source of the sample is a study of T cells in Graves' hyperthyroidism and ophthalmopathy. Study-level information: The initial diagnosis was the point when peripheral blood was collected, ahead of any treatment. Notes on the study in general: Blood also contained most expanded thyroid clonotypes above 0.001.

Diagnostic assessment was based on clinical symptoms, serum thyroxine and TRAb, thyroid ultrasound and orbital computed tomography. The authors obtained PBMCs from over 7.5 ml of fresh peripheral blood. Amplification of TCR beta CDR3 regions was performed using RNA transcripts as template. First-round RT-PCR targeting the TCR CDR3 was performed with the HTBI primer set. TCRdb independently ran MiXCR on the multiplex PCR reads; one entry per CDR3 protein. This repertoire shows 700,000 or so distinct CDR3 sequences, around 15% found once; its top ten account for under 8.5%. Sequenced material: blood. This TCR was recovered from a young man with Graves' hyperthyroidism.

The CDR3 sequence is CANSVQGTEQFF. The CDR3, as DNA: TGTGCCAACAGTGTACAGGGAACTGAGCAGTTCTTC. The genes are TRBV28 and TRBJ2-1; weak D call: TRBD1 (6 bases). Germline V CDR1 and CDR2: MDHEN, SYDVKM. The CDR3 spans 12 residues.